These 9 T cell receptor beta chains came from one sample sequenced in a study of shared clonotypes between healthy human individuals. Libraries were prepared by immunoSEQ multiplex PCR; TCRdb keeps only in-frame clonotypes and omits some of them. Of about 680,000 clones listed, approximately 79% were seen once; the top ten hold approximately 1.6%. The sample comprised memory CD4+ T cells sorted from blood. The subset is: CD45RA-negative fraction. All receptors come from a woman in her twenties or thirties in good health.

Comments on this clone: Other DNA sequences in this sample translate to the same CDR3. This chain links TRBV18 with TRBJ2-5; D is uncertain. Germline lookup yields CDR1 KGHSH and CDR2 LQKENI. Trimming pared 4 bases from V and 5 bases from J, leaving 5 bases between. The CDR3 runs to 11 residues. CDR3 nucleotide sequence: TGTGCCAGCTCACGTGGGGAGACCCAGTACTTC. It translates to CASSRGETQYF.

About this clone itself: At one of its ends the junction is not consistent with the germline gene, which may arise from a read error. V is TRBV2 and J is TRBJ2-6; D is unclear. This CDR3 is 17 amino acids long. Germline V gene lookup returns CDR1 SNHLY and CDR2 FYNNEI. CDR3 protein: CASRSRYVSSGTNVLTF. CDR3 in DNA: TGTGCCAGCAGGAGCCGGTACGTTAGCTCTGGGACCAACGTCCTGACTTTC. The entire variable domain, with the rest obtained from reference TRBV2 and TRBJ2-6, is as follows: EPEVTQTPSHQVTQMGQEVILRCVPISNHLYFYWYRQILGQKVEFLVSFYNNEISEKSEIFDDQFSVERPDGSNFTLKIRSTKLEDSAMYFCASRSRYVSSGTNVLTFGAGSRLTVL.

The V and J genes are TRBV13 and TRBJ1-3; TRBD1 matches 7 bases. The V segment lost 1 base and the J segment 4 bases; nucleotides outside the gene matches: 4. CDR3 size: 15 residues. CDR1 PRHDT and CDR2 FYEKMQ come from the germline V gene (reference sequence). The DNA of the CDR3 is TGTGCCAGCAGCTTAGACAGGGGATCGGGAAACACCATATATTTT. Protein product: CASSLDRGSGNTIYF.

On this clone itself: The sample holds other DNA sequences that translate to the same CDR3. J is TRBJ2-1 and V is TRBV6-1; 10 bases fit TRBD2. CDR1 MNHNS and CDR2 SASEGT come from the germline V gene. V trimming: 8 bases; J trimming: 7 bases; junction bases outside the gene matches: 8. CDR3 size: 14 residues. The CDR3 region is CASGRTSGSNEQFF. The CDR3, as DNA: TGTGCCAGCGGAAGGACTAGCGGTTCTAATGAGCAGTTCTTC.

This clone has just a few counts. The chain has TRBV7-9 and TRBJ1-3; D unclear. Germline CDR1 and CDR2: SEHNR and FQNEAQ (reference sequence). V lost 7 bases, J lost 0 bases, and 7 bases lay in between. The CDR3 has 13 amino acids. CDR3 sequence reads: CASISRSGNTIYF. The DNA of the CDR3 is TGTGCCAGCATAAGCCGCTCTGGAAACACCATATATTTT.

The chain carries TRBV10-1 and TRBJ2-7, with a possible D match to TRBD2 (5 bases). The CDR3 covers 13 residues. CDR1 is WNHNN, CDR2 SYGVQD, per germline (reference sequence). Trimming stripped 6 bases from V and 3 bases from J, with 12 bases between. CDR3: CASRVSEGYEQYF. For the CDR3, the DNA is TGCGCCAGCAGGGTTAGCGAGGGCTACGAGCAGTACTTC.

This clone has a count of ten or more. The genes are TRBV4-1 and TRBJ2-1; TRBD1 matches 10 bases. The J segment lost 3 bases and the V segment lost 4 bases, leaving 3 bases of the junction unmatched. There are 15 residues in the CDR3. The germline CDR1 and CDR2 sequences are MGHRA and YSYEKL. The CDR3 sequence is CASSPGQGYYNEQFF. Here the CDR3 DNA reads TGCGCCAGCAGCCCGGGACAGGGGTACTACAATGAGCAGTTCTTC.

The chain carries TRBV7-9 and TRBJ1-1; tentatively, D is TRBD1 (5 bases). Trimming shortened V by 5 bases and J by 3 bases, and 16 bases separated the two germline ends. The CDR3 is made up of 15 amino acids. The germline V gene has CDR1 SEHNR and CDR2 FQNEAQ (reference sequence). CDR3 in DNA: TGTGCCAGCAGCACCCCGTTGGGGGAGGACACTGAAGCTTTCTTT. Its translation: CASSTPLGEDTEAFF. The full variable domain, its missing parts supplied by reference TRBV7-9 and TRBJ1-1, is DTGVSQNPRHKITKRGQNVTFRCDPISEHNRLYWYRQTLGQGPEFLTYFQNEAQLEKSRLLSDRFSAERPKGSFSTLEIQRTEQGDSAMYLCASSTPLGEDTEAFFGQGTRLTVV.

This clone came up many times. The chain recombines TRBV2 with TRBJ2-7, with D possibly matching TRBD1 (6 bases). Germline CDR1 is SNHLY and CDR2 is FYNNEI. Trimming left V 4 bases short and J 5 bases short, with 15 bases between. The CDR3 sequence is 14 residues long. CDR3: CASSGFGYRDEQYF. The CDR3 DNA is TGTGCCAGCAGTGGGTTTGGGTACAGGGACGAGCAGTACTTC.